This T cell receptor beta chain was retrieved from a study of T cells in Graves' hyperthyroidism and ophthalmopathy. Trimming removed 3 bases from V and 5 bases from J; junction bases left unmatched: 17. The germline V gene encodes CDR1 DFQATT and CDR2 SNEGSKA (reference sequence). This CDR3 is built from 19 residues. RNA transcripts yielded amplified TCR beta CDR3 regions. Primed by the HTBI set, a first-round RT-PCR was run on the TCR CDR3. In TCRdb, the multiplex PCR reads were re-called with MiXCR into one record per CDR3 protein. The profile shows approximately 530,000 distinct CDR3 sequences, less than 20% of them singletons.

The V call is TRBV20-1, the J call TRBJ2-5; 14 nucleotides line up with TRBD2. Specimen: blood. This clonotype was sampled from a man in his forties with Graves' ophthalmopathy. The CDR3 region has the DNA TGCAGTGCTAGCCCCGGGGGCCTGGGACTAGCGGGGGTGGGGGAGACCCAGTACTTC. It translates to CSASPGGLGLAGVGETQYF.